A single sample gave rise to the 23 T cell receptor beta chains below, sequenced in a study of cytomegalovirus exposure and HLA in healthy donors. The PCR used 60 Vbeta and 13 Jbeta primers. Measured with immunoSEQ multiplex PCR; TCRdb has only the in-frame clones, and not every one. Its listing shows 110,000 to 150,000 clones. Specimen: PBMCs. The origin of the receptors is a man in his forties in good health and CMV-seronegative.

The genes are TRBV7-3 and TRBJ2-1; D remains unclear. The CDR3 length is 13 residues. Per the germline V gene, CDR1 is SGHTA and CDR2 is FQGTGA. V dropped 2 bases and J dropped 7 bases, with 9 bases sitting between them. The CDR3 nucleotides are TGTGCCAGCAGCTTAGGCACGGGTAATGAGCAGTTCTTC. Translated, it gives CASSLGTGNEQFF.

This chain uses TRBV5-1 with TRBJ2-3, with D maybe TRBD1 (5 bases). The V end lost 4 bases, the J end lost 4 bases, and 10 bases lay between the germline ends. The V gene's germline CDR1 is SGHRS and CDR2 YFSETQ. This CDR3 spans 13 amino acids. The CDR3 nucleotides read TGCGCCAGCAGCGTTACAGGCCCAGATACGCAGTATTTT. It yields the protein CASSVTGPDTQYF.

The chain has TRBV5-1 and TRBJ2-6; 8 positions match TRBD1. From germline, CDR1 is SGHRS and CDR2 YFSETQ. This CDR3 is built from 16 residues. V dropped 2 bases and J dropped 4; count of bases not matched to a gene: 5. For the CDR3, the DNA is TGCGCCAGCAGCTTCCAGGGGGCGGGGGGGGCCAACGTCCTGACTTTC. Its translation: CASSFQGAGGANVLTF.

The chain couples TRBV5-1 to TRBJ2-7; 9 bases align to TRBD1. CDR1 SGHRS and CDR2 YFSETQ come from the germline V gene. CDR3 length: 16 residues. V was clipped by 4 bases and J by 4 bases; unmatched bases: 12. CDR3 coding DNA: TGCGCCAGCAGCGCAAAAACAGGGGGCTCCGTATACGAGCAGTACTTC. Its protein product is CASSAKTGGSVYEQYF.

This chain joins TRBV18 and TRBJ1-2; 7 bases are a match to TRBD1. Germline CDR1 reads KGHSH; CDR2 reads LQKENI. CDR3 size: 16 residues. V trimming: 1 base; J trimming: 4 bases; junction bases outside the gene matches: 9. The CDR3 loop is CASSPQEGASSYGYTF. The CDR3 DNA reads TGTGCCAGCTCACCACAGGAGGGGGCCTCGAGCTATGGCTACACCTTC.

The V call is TRBV15, the J call TRBJ1-3, with D possibly matching TRBD1 (6 bases). The CDR3 is 15 residues long. Germline V gene data show CDR1 as LNHNV and CDR2 as YYDKDF (reference sequence). Deletions cut 5 bases from V and 4 bases from J, with 15 bases between. CDR3 coding DNA: TGTGCCACCAGCTCGATCGGGGGGCTAGGAAACACCATATATTTT. Protein: CATSSIGGLGNTIYF. Combining the CDR3 with reference TRBV15 and TRBJ1-3 gives the whole variable domain DAMVIQNPRYQVTQFGKPVTLSCSQTLNHNVMYWYQQKSSQAPKLLFHYYDKDFNNEADTPDNFQSRRPNTSFCFLDIRSPGLGDTAMYLCATSSIGGLGNTIYFGEGSWLTVV.

The chain links TRBV7-3 to TRBJ2-5; D uncertain. Germline-derived CDR1 and CDR2 are SGHTA and FQGTGA. The CDR3 consists of 13 residues. V was cut by 5 bases and J by 4 bases, with 11 bases left in between. The chain's CDR3 is CASSPSPVETQYF. The DNA of the CDR3 is TGTGCCAGCAGCCCCTCTCCCGTAGAGACCCAGTACTTC.

The V call is TRBV25-1, the J call TRBJ1-5, with no clear D. V was pared by 2 bases and J by 6 bases, with 11 bases between. CDR3 length: 14 residues. Germline CDR1 and CDR2: MGHDK and SYGVNS. As DNA, the CDR3 is TGTGCCAGCAGTGAAAGAGGAGAGGCTCAGCCCCAGCATTTT. Translating gives CASSERGEAQPQHF.

This chain uses TRBV30 with TRBJ2-7; possible D gene TRBD2, 7 bases. This CDR3 region has 14 residues. V was trimmed by 1 base and J by 2 bases, leaving 12 bases between them. Germline V gene sequence: CDR1 GTSNPN, CDR2 SVGIG (reference sequence). For the CDR3, the DNA is TGTGCCTGGAGTGAACCGGGGGGCACCTACGAGCAGTACTTC. Amino acid sequence: CAWSEPGGTYEQYF.

This chain uses TRBV14 with TRBJ2-5; 7 bases are a match to TRBD2. The CDR3 length is 13 residues. Trimming at V came to 5 bases and at J to 1 base, leaving 1 base not matched to a gene. CDR1 SGHDN and CDR2 FVKESK come from the germline V gene. CDR3 DNA sequence: TGTGCCAGCAGCGGGGGGGGCCAAGAGACCCAGTACTTC. Translated: CASSGGGQETQYF. Drawing the rest from reference TRBV14 and TRBJ2-5, the complete variable domain is EAGVTQFPSHSVIEKGQTVTLRCDPISGHDNLYWYRRVMGKEIKFLLHFVKESKQDESGMPNNRFLAERTGGTYSTLKVQPAELEDSGVYFCASSGGGQETQYFGPGTRLLVL.

The rearrangement links TRBV6-5 to TRBJ2-5, with 7 positions matching TRBD2. The CDR3 contains 15 residues. Germline CDR1 reads MNHEY; CDR2 reads SVGAGI. V gave up 4 bases and J gave up 1 base; unmatched junction bases: 6. In DNA, the CDR3 is TGTGCCAGCAGTTTAAGCGGGATCATCCAAGAGACCCAGTACTTC. Its translation is CASSLSGIIQETQYF.

The J gene is TRBJ2-5, the V gene TRBV4-2; TRBD2 matches at 9 bases. Germline trimming cut 1 base from V and 4 bases from J; bases unmatched to any gene: 7. The CDR3 spans 16 residues. The germline gives CDR1 LGHNA, CDR2 YNFKEQ. CDR3 protein: CASSQVSGGRLETQYF. The CDR3 DNA sequence: TGTGCCAGCAGCCAAGTTAGCGGGGGACGCTTAGAGACCCAGTACTTC.

This chain uses TRBV18 with TRBJ1-2, with D possibly TRBD1 on 5 matching bases. The CDR3 covers 17 residues. Trimming took off 0 bases at V and 1 base at J, with 15 bases between the two ends. Germline CDR1 KGHSH, CDR2 LQKENI. CDR3: CASSPPQPPDSNYGYTF. In nucleotides, the CDR3 is TGTGCCAGCTCACCACCGCAGCCCCCAGACAGTAACTATGGCTACACCTTC.

The rearrangement links TRBV2 to TRBJ1-1, with D unclear. The CDR3 runs 15 residues. Between the trimmed V and J ends, which lost 3 bases and 0 bases, there was a span of 11 bases. In germline, CDR1 is SNHLY, CDR2 FYNNEI. The CDR3 DNA reads as TGTGCCAGCAGTGAGCAGAGGTTCATGAACACTGAAGCTTTCTTT. Translated, it gives CASSEQRFMNTEAFF.

V is TRBV9 and J is TRBJ1-2; 11 bases fit TRBD1. The V gene end was trimmed by 4 bases and the J gene end by 4 bases; junction bases not matched to a gene: 3. The CDR3 runs to 14 residues. Germline V gene lookup returns CDR1 SGDLS and CDR2 YYNGEE. The CDR3 loop is CASSRGQGGYGYTF. For the CDR3, the DNA is TGTGCCAGCAGCCGGGGACAGGGGGGCTATGGCTACACCTTC.

The V call is TRBV5-1, the J call TRBJ2-5; 7 bases are a match to TRBD1. The end of the DNA aligns better with TRBJ2-7, so the J call may be wrong. Germline values: CDR1 SGHRS, CDR2 YFSETQ. There are 14 residues in the CDR3. Here the CDR3 reads CASSSFQGAYEQYF. CDR3 nucleotide sequence: TGCGCCAGCAGTTCCTTCCAGGGGGCCTACGAGCAGTACTTC.

The CDR3 DNA reads TGTGCCAGCAGCCTGGGACAGAATAGCAATCAGCCCCAGCATTTT. Translated: CASSLGQNSNQPQHF. The chain joins TRBV6-1 to TRBJ1-5, with 7 bases lining up with TRBD1. This CDR3 region has 15 residues. Germline V CDR1 and CDR2: MNHNS, SASEGT. V trimming: 6 bases; J trimming: 0 bases; junction bases outside the gene matches: 5.

Comments on this clone: This CDR3 is also generated by other DNA sequences in the sample. J is TRBJ2-5 and V is TRBV9; 7 bases map to TRBD2. This CDR3 has 15 residues. CDR1 SGDLS and CDR2 YYNGEE come from the germline V gene. V lost 0 bases, J lost 5 bases, and 7 bases stayed unmatched. Here the CDR3 DNA reads TGTGCCAGCAGCGTAGGGGGAGGGGCAGTGGAGACCCAGTACTTC. Its protein is CASSVGGGAVETQYF.

This rearrangement joins TRBV29-1 to TRBJ2-7; possible D gene TRBD2, 6 bases. The germline CDR1 and CDR2 sequences are SQVTM and ANQGSEA. This CDR3 is built from 13 residues. Trimming took 2 bases from V and 2 from J, leaving 10 bases between them. CDR3 in DNA: TGCAGCGTTGAATTGGAGGGCCCCTACGAGCAGTACTTC. Residues: CSVELEGPYEQYF.

The V gene is TRBV10-3, the J gene TRBJ1-2; no clear D gene. The CDR3 contains 14 residues. Trimming left V 1 base short and J 1 base short, with 7 bases between. Germline V gene lookup returns CDR1 ENHRY and CDR2 SYGVKD. The CDR3 nucleotides read TGTGCCATCAGTGAGTTAATTTTTAACTATGGCTACACCTTC. Translated: CAISELIFNYGYTF.

V is TRBV19 and J is TRBJ1-1; D is unresolved. The CDR3 extends over 13 amino acids. Trimming removed 6 bases from V and 1 base from J, with 9 bases in between. Germline CDR1 and CDR2: LNHDA and SQIVND (reference sequence). The CDR3 sequence is CASRPEGNTEAFF. The DNA for the CDR3 is TGTGCCAGTAGGCCCGAGGGGAACACTGAAGCTTTCTTT.

The chain couples TRBV7-9 to TRBJ2-7; the match to TRBD1 covers 7 bases. CDR1 SEHNR and CDR2 FQNEAQ come from the germline V gene (reference sequence). J lost 0 bases, V lost 5 bases, and 13 bases had no gene match. This CDR3 contains 17 residues. DNA of the CDR3: TGTGCCAGCAGCCCGATTAGGTGGGGACAGAGCTCCTACGAGCAGTACTTC. Its translation is CASSPIRWGQSSYEQYF.

The chain links TRBV2 to TRBJ1-5; TRBD1 is a possible D gene (5 bases). V lost 1 base and J lost 4, with 8 bases in between. The CDR3 has 14 amino acids. The V gene's germline CDR1 is SNHLY and CDR2 FYNNEI. In DNA form, the CDR3 reads TGTGCCAGCAGTGAAGGCGGGGGTAATCAGCCCCAGCATTTT. Its translation: CASSEGGGNQPQHF.